This is a list of T cell receptor beta chains from one sample in a study of T cell clonotyping in hematopoietic cell transplantation. The method was immunoSEQ multiplex PCR; TCRdb's version includes in-frame clones alone and lacks a portion of them. The sample carries roughly 16,000 clones, 80% to 95% recorded once. The sample consisted of peripheral blood mononuclear cells. These receptor sequences come from a man in his forties in good health. Some clones in this sample may be carry-over from other donors' samples. Each CDR3 is given with its conserved first and last residue. D genes are given only for firm matches. Size is stated for part of the rows, as once, few or many counts, or as a class when the clone is expanded.

TRBV16	TRBD1	-	TRBJ1-2	CASSRDRENYGYTF	TGTGCCAGCAGCCGGGACAGGGAAAACTATGGCTACACCTTC
TRBV7-9	TRBD2	-	TRBJ2-2	CASSPLAEPTGELFF	TGTGCCAGCAGCCCACTAGCGGAGCCCACCGGGGAGCTGTTTTTT
TRBV6-6	-	-	TRBJ1-1	CASSRTGTEAFF	TGTGCCAGCAGCAGGACGGGCACTGAAGCTTTCTTT
TRBV25-1	-	-	TRBJ1-6	CASSDTGTNSPLHF	TGTGCCAGCAGTGATACAGGTACTAATTCACCCCTCCACTTT
TRBV5-1	-	-	TRBJ2-1	CASSLTGLTYNEQFF	TGCGCCAGCAGCTTAACAGGGCTCACCTACAATGAGCAGTTCTTC
TRBV6-6	-	-	TRBJ1-5	CASSYLGSNQPQHF	TGTGCCAGCAGTTACTTGGGCAGCAATCAGCCCCAGCATTTT
TRBV29-1	-	-	TRBJ2-4	CSVEDRVGGRVKNIQYF	TGCAGCGTTGAAGATCGAGTCGGGGGAAGGGTCAAAAACATTCAGTACTTC
TRBV4-3	-	-	TRBJ1-2	CASSQRGQGYTF	TGCGCCAGCAGCCAGCGGGGACAAGGCTACACCTTC
TRBV29-1	TRBD1	-	TRBJ2-7	CSVTDRDYEQYF	TGCAGCGTTACGGACAGGGACTACGAGCAGTACTTC
TRBV6-6	-	once	TRBJ2-3	CASSPAGRDTQYF	TGTGCCAGCAGCCCCGCCGGGCGGGATACGCAGTATTTT
TRBV7-2	TRBD2	-	TRBJ2-7	CASSTQREGEQYF	TGTGCCAGCAGCACACAGCGGGAGGGGGAGCAGTACTTC
TRBV28	-	-	TRBJ1-2	CASSLAGNYGYTF	TGTGCCAGCAGTTTAGCGGGGAACTATGGCTACACCTTC
TRBV30	TRBD2	-	TRBJ2-1	CAWGRGYNEQFF	TGTGCCTGGGGGAGGGGTTACAATGAGCAGTTCTTC
TRBV29-1	-	-	TRBJ2-2	CSVLTENTGELFF	TGCAGCGTTTTGACCGAGAACACCGGGGAGCTGTTTTTT
TRBV4-3	-	-	TRBJ2-7	CASSQTAMGAYEQYF	TGCGCCAGCAGCCAAACCGCGATGGGAGCCTACGAGCAGTACTTC
TRBV2	TRBD1	-	TRBJ2-1	CASSVTTGGEQFF	TGTGCCAGCAGTGTTACGACAGGGGGAGAGCAGTTCTTC
TRBV19	TRBD1	-	TRBJ2-2	CASRKQRGQGTTGELFF	TGTGCCAGTAGAAAACAACGGGGACAGGGGACCACCGGGGAGCTGTTTTTT
TRBV18	-	-	TRBJ2-7	CASSPPGFYEQYF	TGTGCCAGCTCACCACCGGGATTTTACGAGCAGTACTTC
TRBV29-1	-	-	TRBJ2-2	CSVSSGWGPNTGELFF	TGCAGCGTTTCATCTGGTTGGGGACCGAACACCGGGGAGCTGTTTTTT
TRBV11-2	-	-	TRBJ2-7	CASSFLYEDEQYF	TGTGCCAGCAGCTTTCTATATGAGGACGAGCAGTACTTC
TRBV6-4	TRBD2	-	TRBJ2-1	CASSEIAGGGDGEQFF	TGTGCCAGCAGTGAGATAGCGGGAGGGGGTGACGGTGAGCAGTTCTTC
TRBV5-1	TRBD1	-	TRBJ2-1	CASSAGTGSYNEQFF	TGCGCCAGCAGCGCCGGGACAGGGTCCTACAATGAGCAGTTCTTC
TRBV2	-	-	TRBJ1-3	CASRTDGYSGNTIYF	TGTGCCAGCAGAACGGACGGCTACTCTGGAAACACCATATATTTT
TRBV10-1	-	-	TRBJ1-1	CAYPRGRLNTEAFF	TGCGCCTACCCCCGGGGGCGCTTGAACACTGAAGCTTTCTTT
TRBV9	-	once	TRBJ2-1	CASSGGGANNEQFF	TGTGCCAGCAGCGGGGGCGGGGCCAACAATGAGCAGTTCTTC
TRBV5-8	-	-	TRBJ2-7	CASSPGTLEQYF	TGTGCCAGCAGCCCGGGTACATTAGAGCAGTACTTC
TRBV7-9	-	-	TRBJ2-2	CASRPGREFGELFF	TGTGCCAGCCGCCCGGGAAGGGAGTTCGGGGAGCTGTTTTTT
TRBV5-8	-	-	TRBJ1-2	CASSLGGLRVGYTF	TGTGCCAGCAGCTTGGGGGGCCTGAGGGTCGGCTACACCTTC
TRBV5-6	-	-	TRBJ1-2	CASSQGFRGYTF	TGTGCCAGCAGCCAAGGATTTCGTGGCTACACCTTC
TRBV6-5	-	-	TRBJ2-3	CASRRGISTDTQYF	TGTGCCAGCAGAAGAGGGATTAGCACAGATACGCAGTATTTT
TRBV7-9	-	-	TRBJ2-7	CATTDGTYEQYF	TGTGCCACCACCGACGGAACCTACGAGCAGTACTTC
TRBV6-1	TRBD1	-	TRBJ1-4	CATTRGGSGEKLFF	TGTGCCACCACCAGGGGGGGGAGTGGTGAAAAACTGTTTTTT
TRBV29-1	TRBD1	-	TRBJ2-7	CSVVGQGYEQYF	TGCAGCGTTGTAGGACAGGGCTACGAGCAGTACTTC
TRBV11-3	-	few	TRBJ1-6	CASSLAGPTNSPLHF	TGTGCCAGCAGCTTAGCGGGACCGACCAATTCACCCCTCCACTTT
TRBV27	-	-	TRBJ1-1	CASSLRGFKNTEAFF	TGTGCCAGCAGTTTAAGGGGTTTTAAGAACACTGAAGCTTTCTTT
TRBV28	-	-	TRBJ2-5	CASSLNIQETQYF	TGTGCCAGCAGTTTAAACATCCAAGAGACCCAGTACTTC
TRBV14	-	-	TRBJ2-5	CASSQGFFSGETQYF	TGTGCCAGCAGCCAAGGTTTTTTTTCGGGTGAGACCCAGTACTTC
TRBV28	-	-	TRBJ2-5	CASTRSGQQETQYF	TGTGCCAGCACCAGGAGCGGGCAACAAGAGACCCAGTACTTC
TRBV7-9	-	once	TRBJ2-7	CASSFPAGPEGEQYF	TGTGCCAGCAGCTTCCCGGCGGGACCGGAAGGAGAGCAGTACTTC
TRBV2	-	-	TRBJ1-2	CASSESQGVTGYTF	TGTGCCAGCAGTGAATCACAGGGAGTTACCGGCTACACCTTC
TRBV7-6	-	-	TRBJ2-7	CASSLSGGGGEQYF	TGTGCCAGCAGCTTATCGGGAGGGGGCGGTGAGCAGTACTTC
TRBV7-3	TRBD2	few	TRBJ2-7	CASSLSGGGAYEQYF	TGTGCCAGCAGCTTATCCGGCGGGGGGGCTTACGAGCAGTACTTC
TRBV7-9	-	-	TRBJ1-1	CASSSGDRVREAFF	TGTGCCAGCAGCTCCGGTGACCGCGTTAGGGAAGCTTTCTTT
TRBV25-1	-	-	TRBJ2-7	CASSLTGHVQYF	TGTGCCAGCTCGTTAACCGGGCACGTGCAGTACTTC
TRBV9	-	-	TRBJ2-2	CASSPQFPGEPPGELFF	TGTGCCAGCAGCCCTCAATTTCCGGGCGAACCCCCCGGGGAGCTGTTTTTT
TRBV30	-	-	TRBJ1-2	CAWQEEGHGYTF	TGTGCCTGGCAGGAAGAAGGTCATGGCTACACCTTC
TRBV19	-	-	TRBJ2-2	CASLNRDTGELFF	TGTGCCAGTCTCAACAGGGACACCGGGGAGCTGTTTTTT
TRBV7-2	TRBD1	-	TRBJ1-1	CASSPGQGYTEAFF	TGTGCCAGCAGCCCCGGACAGGGGTACACTGAAGCTTTCTTT
TRBV6-6	-	few	TRBJ1-6	CASSPTSGLSPLHF	TGTGCCAGCAGTCCGACATCTGGGCTTTCACCCCTCCACTTT
TRBV5-6	TRBD1	-	TRBJ1-2	CASSLPGQGNYGYTF	TGTGCCAGCAGCCTACCGGGACAGGGGAACTATGGCTACACCTTC
TRBV7-9	TRBD2	-	TRBJ2-1	CASSLGTSGSSYNEQFF	TGTGCCAGCAGCTTAGGGACTAGCGGGAGCTCCTACAATGAGCAGTTCTTC
TRBV2	-	-	TRBJ2-1	CASSQGGYNEQFF	TGTGCCAGCAGCCAGGGGGGCTACAATGAGCAGTTCTTC
TRBV10-3	TRBD1	-	TRBJ2-3	CAISLDRGPRTDTQYF	TGTGCCATCAGCCTGGACAGGGGGCCCCGCACAGATACGCAGTATTTT
TRBV30	-	-	TRBJ1-4	CAWTWTADNEKLFF	TGTGCCTGGACTTGGACAGCGGACAATGAAAAACTGTTTTTT
TRBV5-6	TRBD1	-	TRBJ1-2	CASSPLDRNYGYTF	TGTGCCAGCAGCCCCTTGGACAGGAATTATGGCTACACCTTC
TRBV30	-	-	TRBJ2-7	CAYTTGIYEQYF	TGTGCCTATACGACAGGAATCTACGAGCAGTACTTC
TRBV13	-	-	TRBJ2-7	CASSLGLIYEQYF	TGTGCCAGCAGCTTAGGCCTAATCTACGAGCAGTACTTC